This T cell receptor (beta chain) was recorded in a study of blood T cells in healthy people across ages. Study background: Template switching recovered approximately one barcoded beta molecule for every two T cells. Study outcomes and limitations: TCR beta diversity per million T cells fell roughly linearly with age.

On this clonotype: Its antigen remains unknown. One end of the junction does not line up with germline, which may come from a read error.

This CDR3 is built from 14 residues. Germline assignment: CDR1 DFQATT and CDR2 SNEGSKA (reference sequence). RNA extraction gave at least 5.5 micrograms of total RNA per sample. A J-beta primer mix and a sample-barcoded 5' primer were used in a second PCR of roughly 7 to 12 cycles. TCRdb redid the calling of the 5' RACE reads with MiXCR, one entry per CDR3 protein. The sample has about 380,000 distinct CDR3 sequences, roughly half seen once. The receptor comes from a man in his sixties in good health. The sequencing sample was made of blood. The chain joins TRBV20-1 to TRBJ2-4, with D possibly TRBD1 on 7 matching bases. CDR3 loop: CSAGGGRAKNILYF. For the CDR3, the DNA is TGCAGTGCCGGAGGGGGCCGAGCCAAAAACATTCTGTACTTC.